The source of this T cell receptor beta chain is a study of cytomegalovirus exposure and HLA in healthy donors. Broader study findings: Later analysis reportedly placed an Asian-associated ancestry cluster below the roughly 600-donor mean in N-insertions. Among immune exposure information, only CMV serostatus was available.

Trimming pared 8 bases from V and 8 bases from J, leaving 18 bases between. This CDR3 comprises 12 residues. Germline assignment: CDR1 GTSNPN and CDR2 SVGIG (reference sequence). This PCR relied on a set of 60 Vbeta primers and 13 Jbeta primers. Sequencing was performed with immunoSEQ multiplex PCR; in TCRdb, only in-frame clones are kept and a portion is missing. The sample shows approximately 150,000 clones, 82% of them seen only once. With respect to this clone: Its antigen is not identified.

The rearrangement links TRBV30 to TRBJ1-2; D call uncertain. Specimen: PBMCs. The source of this sequence is a male donor in good health and CMV-seronegative. The CDR3 loop reads CAGGPVFLGYTF. The CDR3 DNA reads as TGTGCCGGAGGACCTGTCTTTTTAGGCTACACCTTC.